This T cell receptor beta chain was found in a study of T cell repertoires in cytomegalovirus infection. MiXCR was run by TCRdb on the reads, yielding one entry per CDR3 protein. Of about 770,000 distinct CDR3 sequences listed, about 28% are singletons. Notes on this clonotype: Its antigen is undetermined.

Per germline, CDR1 LNHNV and CDR2 YYDKDF (reference sequence). Trimming took off 5 bases at V and 5 bases at J, with 13 bases between the two ends. The CDR3 consists of 13 residues. The chain has TRBV15 and TRBJ2-7; D remains ambiguous. The sequences come from cultured CD8+ T cells from PBMCs, collected from culture after CMV antigen stimulation. This TCR came from a human donor in good health (CMV status not recorded). Some clones in this sample may be carry-over from other donors' samples. The CDR3 nucleotides read TGTGCCACCAGCCCTAGAAAGGGAAACGAGCAGTACGTC. It specifies CATSPRKGNEQYV.